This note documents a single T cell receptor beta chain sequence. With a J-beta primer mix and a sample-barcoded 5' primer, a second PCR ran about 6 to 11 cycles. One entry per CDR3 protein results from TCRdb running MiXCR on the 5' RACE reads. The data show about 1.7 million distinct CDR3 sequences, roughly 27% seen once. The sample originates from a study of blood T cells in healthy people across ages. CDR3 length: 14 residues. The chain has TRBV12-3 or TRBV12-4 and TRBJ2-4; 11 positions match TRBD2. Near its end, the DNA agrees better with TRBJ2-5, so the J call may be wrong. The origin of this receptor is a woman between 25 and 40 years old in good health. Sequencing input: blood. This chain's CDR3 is CASRDSGRGETQYF. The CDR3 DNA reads TGTGCCAGCAGGGATAGCGGGAGGGGGGAGACCCAGTACTTC.